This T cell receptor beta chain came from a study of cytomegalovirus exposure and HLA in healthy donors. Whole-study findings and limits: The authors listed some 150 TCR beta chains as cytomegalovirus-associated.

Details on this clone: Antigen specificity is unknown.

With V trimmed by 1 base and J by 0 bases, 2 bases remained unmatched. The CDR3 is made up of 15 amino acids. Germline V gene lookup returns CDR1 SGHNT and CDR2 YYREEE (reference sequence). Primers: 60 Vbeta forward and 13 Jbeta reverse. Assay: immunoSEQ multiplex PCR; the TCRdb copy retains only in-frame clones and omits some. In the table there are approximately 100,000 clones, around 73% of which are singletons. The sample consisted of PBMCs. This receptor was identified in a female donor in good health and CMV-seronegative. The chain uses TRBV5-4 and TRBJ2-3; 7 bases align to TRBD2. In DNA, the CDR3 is TGTGCCAGCAGCTTGAGGACTAGTAGCACAGATACGCAGTATTTT. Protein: CASSLRTSSTDTQYF.